Listed here are 18 T cell receptor beta chains from one sample, sequenced in a study of CD8+CD57+ T cells in acquired aplastic anemia. Genomic DNA acted as the template from which TCR beta VDJ combination and CDR3 sequence profiling were carried out. TCRdb itself ran the reads through MiXCR, one entry per CDR3 protein. The table has 400,000 to 500,000 distinct CDR3 sequences, just under 70% seen once. The sequenced sample consisted of sorted CD4+, CD8+, or CD8+CD57+ T cells (not recorded which) from PBMCs. Every receptor here comes from a human donor in good health, serving as a control.

The rearrangement links TRBV7-8 to TRBJ2-6, with D possibly TRBD1 on 7 matching bases. This CDR3 contains 16 residues. V lost 5 bases, J lost 7 bases, and 18 bases lay in between. Germline loops: CDR1 SGHVS, CDR2 FQNEAQ. The CDR3: CASSRARGAGANVLTF. CDR3 in DNA: TGTGCCAGCAGCCGAGCCAGGGGGGCGGGAGCCAACGTCCTGACTTTC.

Turning to this clonotype: The DNA is left out, because the CDR3 cannot be placed on it with certainty; the CDR3 is given as TCRdb lists it. The V gene is TRBV7-4, the J gene TRBJ1-1. 15 amino acids form the CDR3, both terminal residues included. Per germline, CDR1 SGHVT and CDR2 SQSDAQ. CDR3 loop: CASSSFLRAVLRAFF.

The chain carries TRBV10-1 and TRBJ1-1; D remains ambiguous. The CDR3 has 14 amino acids. The V end lost 4 bases, the J end lost 1 base, and 10 bases lay between the germline ends. Germline V CDR1 and CDR2: WNHNN, SYGVQD (reference sequence). DNA for the CDR3: TGCGCCAGCAGTGTCGACACTGCGAACACTGAAGCTTTCTTT. Translated: CASSVDTANTEAFF.

The V gene is TRBV7-2, the J gene TRBJ2-3, with TRBD2 identical over 7 bases. The V segment lost 3 bases and the J segment 0 bases; nucleotides outside the gene matches: 15. This CDR3 contains 19 residues. Looked up from germline, CDR1 is SGHTA and CDR2 is FQGNSA. CDR3 DNA sequence: TGTGCCAGCAGCTTGCATCCTAGCGGAGTCTACGTTAGCACAGATACGCAGTATTTT. Translation gives CASSLHPSGVYVSTDTQYF.

Comment on this clonotype: Sequence at one end of the junction differs from germline and may be a read error. DNA for the CDR3: TGTGCCTGGAGTCGACAGGGGACAGGGACACAGGGCTTC. Encoded protein: CAWSRQGTGTQGF. The J gene is TRBJ2-5, the V gene TRBV7-3; 9 positions agree with TRBD1. Germline CDR1 and CDR2: SGHTA and FQGTGA. The CDR3 extends over 13 amino acids.

The chain couples TRBV7-9 to TRBJ2-1; 9 bases fit TRBD1. Germline-derived CDR1 and CDR2 are SEHNR and FQNEAQ (reference sequence). The CDR3 sequence is 18 residues long. The trim removed 5 bases at V and 7 bases at J, leaving 18 bases unmatched. The CDR3 region is CASSTAGTGQSDTNEQFF. As DNA, the CDR3 is TGTGCCAGCAGCACCGCCGGGACAGGGCAATCAGATACGAATGAGCAGTTCTTC. Looking up the rest from reference TRBV7-9 and TRBJ2-1 gives the full variable domain: DTGVSQNPRHKITKRGQNVTFRCDPISEHNRLYWYRQTLGQGPEFLTYFQNEAQLEKSRLLSDRFSAERPKGSFSTLEIQRTEQGDSAMYLCASSTAGTGQSDTNEQFFGPGTRLTVL.

Comment on this clonotype: One junction end disagrees with the germline gene, perhaps due to a read error. This rearrangement joins TRBV10-1 to TRBJ1-1; 9 nucleotides agree with TRBD1. CDR1 is WNHNN, CDR2 SYGVQD, per germline (reference sequence). The CDR3 spans 17 residues. The CDR3: CASSHTIPGQGYTEACF. The CDR3 bases are TGTGCCAGCAGTCACACAATCCCGGGACAGGGCTACACAGAAGCTTGCTTT.

The chain joins TRBV7-2 to TRBJ2-7; perhaps TRBD1 as D (5 bases). The CDR3 is made up of 15 amino acids. Trimming took 7 bases from V and 7 from J, leaving 23 bases between them. Looked up from germline, CDR1 is SGHTA and CDR2 is FQGNSA. For the CDR3, the DNA is TGTGCCAGCACCCAACAGGCGGCGCTATCCAATGAGCAGTACTTC. It specifies CASTQQAALSNEQYF.

V usage is TRBV7-3 and J usage is TRBJ1-6, with D possibly matching TRBD1 (5 bases). Per germline, CDR1 SGHTA and CDR2 FQGTGA. Trimming cost V 3 bases and J 17 bases, with 20 bases left between them. The CDR3 has 14 residues. The CDR3 here is CASSFNGGDWEIHF. In DNA form, the CDR3 reads TGTGCCAGCAGCTTCAACGGGGGGGACTGGGAAATCCACTTT.

The chain joins TRBV25-1 to TRBJ2-2, with a tentative D call TRBD2 (6 bases). In germline, CDR1 is MGHDK, CDR2 SYGVNS. V lost 8 bases, J lost 4 bases, and 14 bases lay in between. The CDR3 spans 14 residues. DNA for the CDR3: TGTGCCAGCTTCCCCCGGGACTCCACCGGGGAGCTGTTTTTT. Translating gives CASFPRDSTGELFF. The whole variable domain, filled in from reference TRBV25-1 and TRBJ2-2, reads EADIYQTPRYLVIGTGKKITLECSQTMGHDKMYWYQQDPGMELHLIHYSYGVNSTEKGDLSSESTVSRIRTEHFPLTLESARPSHTSQYLCASFPRDSTGELFFGEGSRLTVL.

Worth noting for this clonotype: A junction end diverges from the germline sequence, so it may reflect a read error. This chain links TRBV24-1 with TRBJ1-2, with D hard to call. CDR1 KGHDR and CDR2 SFDVKD come from the germline V gene. This CDR3 comprises 13 residues. CDR3 region: CATSAARNFGYTF. In nucleotides, the CDR3 is TGTGCCACCAGTGCCGCCCGAAACTTTGGCTACACCTTC.

This clonotype was detected only once. The V call is TRBV9, the J call TRBJ2-1; weak D call: TRBD2 (5 bases). Per the germline V gene, CDR1 is SGDLS and CDR2 is YYNGEE. V was pared by 3 bases and J by 14 bases, with 21 bases between. This CDR3 comprises 14 residues. The CDR3 DNA reads TGTGCCAGCAGCGCCCTCGACGGGGTAAATGAAAAGTTCTTC. This encodes CASSALDGVNEKFF.

A single count supports this clonotype. The CDR3 coding sequence is TGTGCCAGCAAAATGACAGGGGGCGCCTACGAGCAGTACTTC. It encodes CASKMTGGAYEQYF. V and J are TRBV6-1 and TRBJ2-7, with 10 bases that match TRBD1. Germline V lookup: CDR1 MNHNS, CDR2 SASEGT. This CDR3 region has 14 residues. The ends lost 7 bases at V and 2 bases at J; junction bases unmatched: 5.

V is TRBV10-2 and J is TRBJ2-3, with D possibly matching TRBD2 (6 bases). The CDR3 has 17 amino acids. V dropped 4 bases and J dropped 2 bases, with 19 bases sitting between them. Germline CDR1 WSHSY, CDR2 SAAADI. CDR3 loop: CASSGRASGGNTDTQYF. The DNA for the CDR3 is TGCGCCAGCAGTGGCCGCGCGTCGGGCGGGAACACAGATACGCAGTATTTT.

On this clonotype itself: One end of the junction does not line up with germline, which may come from a read error. The J gene is TRBJ2-4, the V gene TRBV9; 7 positions agree with TRBD2. CDR3 length: 15 residues. Germline V gives CDR1 SGDLS, CDR2 YYNGEE. In DNA form, the CDR3 reads TGTGCCAGCAGCGTAGGTGCGGCTAGCGGAAACATTCGGTACTTC. This encodes CASSVGAASGNIRYF.

This clonotype appeared a few times. The chain joins TRBV30 to TRBJ1-6, with D perhaps matching TRBD1 (5 bases). Germline lookup yields CDR1 GTSNPN and CDR2 SVGIG (reference sequence). The CDR3 covers 16 residues. Trimming shortened V by 6 bases and J by 0 bases, and 15 bases separated the two germline ends. The CDR3 spells CACLGGSSSYNSPLHF. The CDR3 DNA reads as TGTGCCTGCCTTGGGGGTTCAAGCTCCTATAATTCACCCCTCCACTTT.

The chain is built from TRBV20-1 and TRBJ2-3; D might be TRBD2 (6 bases). CDR3 length: 14 residues. V gave up 6 bases and J gave up 6 bases, with 19 bases separating them. From germline, CDR1 is DFQATT and CDR2 SNEGSKA (reference sequence). CDR3 bases: TGCAGTGCCCCCGCGCGGGGACCAAATGATACGCAGTATTTT. Protein: CSAPARGPNDTQYF.

This clonotype came up once. The V and J genes are TRBV20-1 and TRBJ2-7, with a weak D call TRBD1 (8 bases). Trimming shortened V by 1 base and J by 7 bases, and 14 bases separated the two germline ends. Germline lookup yields CDR1 DFQATT and CDR2 SNEGSKA (reference sequence). The CDR3 has 13 amino acids. CDR3 in DNA: TGCAGTGCTAGAGTACAGGGGGACTATGAGCAGTACTTC. Translation: CSARVQGDYEQYF.